Presented here are 4 T cell receptor beta chains from one specimen sequenced in a study of cytomegalovirus exposure and HLA in healthy donors. Primers: 60 Vbeta forward and 13 Jbeta reverse. Repertoires were generated with immunoSEQ multiplex PCR, while TCRdb's copy carries only in-frame clones and drops some. Of just over 60,000 clones listed, more than 75% are singletons. Sequencing was performed on PBMCs. The receptors originated from a man younger than 35 in good health and CMV-seronegative.

The CDR3 protein is CASAGANEQFF. The CDR3, as DNA: TGTGCCAGCGCAGGGGCGAATGAGCAGTTCTTC. V is TRBV7-2 and J is TRBJ2-1; possible D gene TRBD1, 6 bases. This CDR3 region has 11 residues. Germline CDR1 is SGHTA and CDR2 is FQGNSA. Trimming took 8 bases from V and 7 from J, leaving 9 bases between them.

The chain carries TRBV2 and TRBJ2-7; D is possibly TRBD1 (6 bases). Germline lookup yields CDR1 SNHLY and CDR2 FYNNEI. The CDR3 spans 16 residues. V was trimmed by 4 bases and J by 3 bases, leaving 19 bases between them. The CDR3 protein is CASSGGDRDIRYEQYF. The CDR3, as DNA: TGTGCCAGCAGTGGGGGCGATCGGGACATTCGCTACGAGCAGTACTTC.

In its sample, this clone was seen once. This chain connects TRBV6-7 to TRBJ2-2, with D maybe TRBD2 (6 bases). TRBV6-7 is given ORF status, its function remaining uncertain. This CDR3 is 16 amino acids long. V was cut by 2 bases and J by 1 base, with 11 bases left in between. CDR3 protein: CASSYPRRGNTGELFF. The CDR3 DNA sequence: TGTGCCAGCAGTTACCCGAGGCGGGGGAACACCGGGGAGCTGTTTTTT.

CDR3 DNA: TGTGCCAGCAGTTCCGTGACAGCGACCTACGAGCAGTACTTC. It is translated as CASSSVTATYEQYF. The J gene is TRBJ2-7, the V gene TRBV6-5, with TRBD1 as a possible D gene (5 bases). Germline V lookup: CDR1 MNHEY, CDR2 SVGAGI. V was cut by 4 bases and J by 2 bases, with 12 bases left in between. The CDR3 runs 14 residues.